A selection of T cell receptor beta chains follows, all from one sample in a study of cytomegalovirus exposure and HLA in healthy donors. The table came from immunoSEQ multiplex PCR; TCRdb's copy has only in-frame clones and leaves some out. The sample shows approximately 160,000 clones, over 75% of them seen only once. Sequenced material: PBMCs. The receptors derive from a woman aged 50 to 60 in good health and CMV-seropositive. Each CDR3 is given with its conserved first and last residue. D genes are given only for firm matches. For some rows the clone size is stated as once, few or many, or as a class when expanded; others skip it.

TRBJ1-2 | TRBV7-9 | . | . | CASTYTGNGYTF | TGTGCCAGCACCTACACAGGGAATGGCTACACCTTC
TRBJ1-2 | TRBV7-2 | TRBD1 | . | CASSPGQGRGYGYTF | TGTGCCAGCAGCCCCGGACAGGGAAGGGGTTATGGCTACACCTTC
TRBJ2-5 | TRBV18 | TRBD1 | . | CASSPSRTGQETQYF | TGTGCCAGCTCACCCTCTCGGACAGGGCAAGAGACCCAGTACTTC
TRBJ2-1 | TRBV2 | . | . | CASSRELAAYNEQFF | TGTGCCAGCAGCCGGGAACTAGCCGCCTACAATGAGCAGTTCTTC
TRBJ2-3 | TRBV5-8 | . | . | CASSFGTGLRGGADTQYF | TGTGCCAGCAGCTTTGGGACAGGCCTGCGCGGGGGCGCGGATACGCAGTATTTT
TRBJ2-1 | TRBV6-6 | TRBD1 | . | CASTLHGTGDNEQFF | TGTGCCAGCACCTTACACGGGACAGGGGACAATGAGCAGTTCTTC
TRBJ1-2 | TRBV28 | TRBD1 | few | CASSTQGAAGYGYTF | TGTGCCAGCAGCACACAGGGGGCGGCGGGCTATGGCTACACCTTC
TRBJ1-5 | TRBV7-9 | TRBD1 | . | CASSLTGVGNQPQHF | TGTGCCAGCAGCTTGACAGGGGTGGGCAATCAGCCCCAGCATTTT
TRBJ2-1 | TRBV5-1 | . | . | CASTHPGSNEQFF | TGCGCCAGCACCCACCCAGGCTCCAATGAGCAGTTCTTC
TRBJ2-7 | TRBV9 | . | . | CASSQGLAGYEQYF | TGTGCCAGCAGCCAAGGACTCGCGGGCTACGAGCAGTACTTC
TRBJ2-7 | TRBV27 | TRBD2 | . | CASSLSGADYEQYF | TGTGCCAGCAGTCTTAGCGGGGCCGACTACGAGCAGTACTTC
TRBJ1-6 | TRBV7-6 | TRBD1 | . | CASSLVGGPNSPLHF | TGTGCCAGCAGCTTAGTAGGGGGCCCGAATTCACCCCTCCACTTT
TRBJ2-3 | TRBV28 | TRBD1 | . | CASSLGQAASTDTQYF | TGTGCCAGCAGTCTGGGACAGGCGGCTAGCACAGATACGCAGTATTTT
TRBJ1-1 | TRBV9 | . | . | CASSVEAHGGNTEAFF | TGTGCCAGCAGCGTAGAAGCCCACGGGGGGAACACTGAAGCTTTCTTT
TRBJ1-5 | TRBV7-6 | TRBD1 | once | CASSLGGQGKTQHF | TGTGCCAGCAGCTTAGGTGGACAGGGTAAGACCCAGCATTTT
TRBJ1-2 | TRBV10-1 | . | . | CASSEPSRVFWRLYGYTF | TGCGCCAGCAGTGAGCCCAGCAGGGTCTTCTGGCGACTCTATGGCTACACCTTC
TRBJ2-1 | TRBV19 | TRBD2 | . | CASSGNLGLAGGNEQFF | TGTGCCAGTAGTGGGAATCTCGGACTAGCGGGAGGCAATGAGCAGTTCTTC
TRBJ2-7 | TRBV12-2 | . | . | CASRLERGREYEQYF | TGTGCAAGTCGCTTAGAGAGGGGGCGCGAGTACGAGCAGTACTTC